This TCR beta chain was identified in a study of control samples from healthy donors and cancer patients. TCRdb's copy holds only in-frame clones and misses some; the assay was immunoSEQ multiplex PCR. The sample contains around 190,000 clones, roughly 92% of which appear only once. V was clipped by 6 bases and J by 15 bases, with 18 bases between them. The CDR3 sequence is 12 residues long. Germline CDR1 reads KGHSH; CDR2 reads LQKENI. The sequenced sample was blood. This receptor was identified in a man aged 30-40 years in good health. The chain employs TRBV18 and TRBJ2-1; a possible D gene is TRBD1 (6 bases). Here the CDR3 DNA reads TGTGCCAGCTCCCTCCCGGGACAAAGACGGTTCTTC. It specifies CASSLPGQRRFF.